This entry lists 10 T cell receptor beta chains sequenced from one sample in a study of blood T cell repertoires in COVID-19. Only in-frame clones appear in the TCRdb table, and some are missing; sequencing was by immunoSEQ multiplex PCR. The sample holds about 240,000 clones, approximately 84% seen once. Sequencing used peripheral blood. The receptors were sampled from a man aged 45 to 65 with acute or convalescent COVID-19.

The gene calls are TRBV7-3 and TRBJ2-1, with a tentative D call TRBD2 (6 bases). Germline CDR1 SGHTA, CDR2 FQGTGA. The CDR3 runs 17 residues. V was clipped by 0 bases and J by 0 bases, with 12 bases between them. Here the CDR3 reads CASSLTWGSGSYNEQFF. CDR3 bases: TGTGCCAGCAGCTTAACGTGGGGTAGCGGCTCCTACAATGAGCAGTTCTTC.

This rearrangement joins TRBV5-6 to TRBJ2-3; 13 bases agree with TRBD2. From germline, CDR1 is SGHDT and CDR2 YYEEEE. The CDR3 is 14 amino acids. The V gene end was trimmed by 4 bases and the J gene end by 8 bases; junction bases not matched to a gene: 4. The CDR3 is CASSDRTSGGTQYF. CDR3 DNA: TGTGCCAGCAGCGACAGGACTAGCGGGGGTACGCAGTATTTT.

The chain uses TRBV5-4 and TRBJ1-2; unclear D gene. This CDR3 contains 16 residues. V lost 0 bases to trimming and J lost 2 bases, with 14 bases between them. CDR1 is SGHNT, CDR2 YYREEE, per germline (reference sequence). CDR3: CASSLGVYVGNYGYTF. The CDR3 DNA reads as TGTGCCAGCAGCTTGGGGGTTTATGTGGGCAACTATGGCTACACCTTC.

This clone was detected a few times. The V gene is TRBV6-5, the J gene TRBJ1-5; D might be TRBD1 (5 bases). Trimming shortened V by 10 bases and J by 0 bases, and 7 bases separated the two germline ends. The CDR3 covers 12 residues. Germline loops: CDR1 MNHEY, CDR2 SVGAGI. The CDR3 here is CATGGSNQPQHF. The CDR3 coding sequence is TGTGCCACCGGGGGTAGCAATCAGCCCCAGCATTTT.

The rearrangement uses TRBV19 and TRBJ2-5; possibly TRBD1 for D (6 bases). Germline values: CDR1 LNHDA, CDR2 SQIVND (reference sequence). Trimming stripped 1 base from V and 0 bases from J, with 15 bases between. The CDR3 totals 17 residues. The CDR3, as DNA: TGTGCCAGTAGTATAGCATCCGGGACAATTTACCAAGAGACCCAGTACTTC. Residues: CASSIASGTIYQETQYF.

J is TRBJ1-6 and V is TRBV7-6; no firm D call. This CDR3 is 14 amino acids long. Trimming took off 6 bases at V and 6 bases at J, with 12 bases between the two ends. Germline V gene sequence: CDR1 SGHVS, CDR2 FNYEAQ. The CDR3 DNA reads TGTGCCAGCAGTCCGGAGTTCCTTAATTCACCCCTCCACTTT. Amino acids: CASSPEFLNSPLHF.

The gene calls are TRBV9 and TRBJ1-1; weak D call: TRBD1 (5 bases). This CDR3 is built from 15 residues. Per germline, CDR1 SGDLS and CDR2 YYNGEE. Between the trimmed V and J ends, which lost 4 bases and 4 bases, there was a span of 17 bases. The CDR3 reads CASSFAEGAATEAFF. The CDR3 nucleotides read TGTGCCAGCAGCTTTGCGGAAGGGGCGGCCACTGAAGCTTTCTTT.

As to this clone: The junction differs from germline at one of its ends, possibly a read error. The J gene is TRBJ2-2, the V gene TRBV7-7; maybe TRBD2 (5 bases). The CDR3 has 17 residues. CDR1 SSHAT and CDR2 FNYEAQ come from the germline V gene (reference sequence). CDR3 residues: CASSLRSGGEKTGELFF. CDR3 sequence (DNA): TGTGCTAGCAGCTTAAGGTCAGGAGGTGAGAAGACCGGGGAGCTGTTTTTT.

The chain carries TRBV27 and TRBJ2-4; D is possibly TRBD2 (6 bases). Trimming stripped 6 bases from V and 3 bases from J, with 15 bases between. This CDR3 region has 15 residues. CDR1 and CDR2 (germline): MNHEY, SMNVEV (reference sequence). CDR3 residues: CASRPPGVGKNIQYF. CDR3 sequence (DNA): TGTGCCAGCAGACCCCCGGGGGTAGGCAAAAACATTCAGTACTTC.

The chain has TRBV4-2 and TRBJ2-1; 11 bases align to TRBD2. This CDR3 contains 16 residues. V trimming: 0 bases; J trimming: 10 bases; junction bases outside the gene matches: 8. Looked up from germline, CDR1 is LGHNA and CDR2 is YNFKEQ. The CDR3 DNA reads TGTGCCAGCAGCCAAGAACCCGGACTAGCGGGCTCGGAGCAGTTCTTC. Its translation: CASSQEPGLAGSEQFF.